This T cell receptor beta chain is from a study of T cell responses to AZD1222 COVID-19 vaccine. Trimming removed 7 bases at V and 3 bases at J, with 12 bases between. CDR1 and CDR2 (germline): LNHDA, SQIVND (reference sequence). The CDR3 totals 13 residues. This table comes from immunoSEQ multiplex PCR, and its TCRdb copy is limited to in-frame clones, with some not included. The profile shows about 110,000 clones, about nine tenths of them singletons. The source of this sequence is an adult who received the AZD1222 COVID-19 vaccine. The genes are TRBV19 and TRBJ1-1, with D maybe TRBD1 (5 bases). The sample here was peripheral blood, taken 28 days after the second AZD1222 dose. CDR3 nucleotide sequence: TGTGCCAGTAAAACCCAGGGTTACACTGAAGCTTTCTTT. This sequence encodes CASKTQGYTEAFF. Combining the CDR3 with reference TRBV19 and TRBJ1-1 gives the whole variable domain DGGITQSPKYLFRKEGQNVTLSCEQNLNHDAMYWYRQDPGQGLRLIYYSQIVNDFQKGDIAEGYSVSREKKESFPLTVTSAQKNPTAFYLCASKTQGYTEAFFGQGTRLTVV.